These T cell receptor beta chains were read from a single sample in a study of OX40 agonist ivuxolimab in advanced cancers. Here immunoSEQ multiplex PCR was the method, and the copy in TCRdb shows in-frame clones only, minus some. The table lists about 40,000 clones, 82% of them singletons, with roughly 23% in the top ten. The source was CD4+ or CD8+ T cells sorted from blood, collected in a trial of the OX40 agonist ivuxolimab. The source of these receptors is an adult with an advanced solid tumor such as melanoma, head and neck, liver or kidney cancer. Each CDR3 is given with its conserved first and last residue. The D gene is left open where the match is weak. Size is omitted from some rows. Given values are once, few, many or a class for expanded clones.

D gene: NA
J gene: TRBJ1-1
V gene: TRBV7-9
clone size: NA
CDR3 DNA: TGTGCCAGCAGCCCAGTCGTAGGGCACACTGAAGCTTTCTTT
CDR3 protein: CASSPVVGHTEAFF

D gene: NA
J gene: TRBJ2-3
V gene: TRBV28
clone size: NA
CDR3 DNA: TGTGCCAGCAGGGGGCTGACAGATACGCAGTATTTT
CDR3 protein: CASRGLTDTQYF

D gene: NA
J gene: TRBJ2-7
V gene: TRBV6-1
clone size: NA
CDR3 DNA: TGTGCCAGCAGTGAAGCGGGCGAGCAGTACTTC
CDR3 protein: CASSEAGEQYF

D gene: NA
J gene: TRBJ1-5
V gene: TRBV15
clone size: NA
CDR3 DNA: TGTGCCACCAGCTCTGTGACAGGACTCAATCAGCCCCAGCATTTT
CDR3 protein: CATSSVTGLNQPQHF

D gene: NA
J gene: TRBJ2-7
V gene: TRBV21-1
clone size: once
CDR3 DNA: TGTGCCAGCAGCAAAGAGGGGCTAGACAGCCCTAGCTCCTACGAGCAGTACTTC
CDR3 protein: CASSKEGLDSPSSYEQYF

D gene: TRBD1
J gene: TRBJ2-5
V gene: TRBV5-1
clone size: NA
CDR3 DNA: TGCGCCAGCAGCTTGGGTGCCGGGACAGGGACTCGGGAGACCCAGTACTTC
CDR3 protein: CASSLGAGTGTRETQYF

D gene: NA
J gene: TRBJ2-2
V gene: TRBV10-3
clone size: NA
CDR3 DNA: TGTGCCATCAGTGTAGGGACGGCGGCGGCCGGGGAGCTGTTTTTT
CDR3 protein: CAISVGTAAAGELFF

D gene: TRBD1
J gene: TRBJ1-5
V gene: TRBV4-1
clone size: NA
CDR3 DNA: TGCGCCAGCAGCCAACAAGGGGGACAGGGGACTTTGGGCAGTCAGCCCCAGCATTTT
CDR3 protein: CASSQQGGQGTLGSQPQHF

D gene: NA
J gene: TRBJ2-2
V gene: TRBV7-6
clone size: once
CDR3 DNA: TGTGCCAGCAGCTTAAGGACGGCAAACACCGGGGAGCTGTTTTTT
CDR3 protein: CASSLRTANTGELFF

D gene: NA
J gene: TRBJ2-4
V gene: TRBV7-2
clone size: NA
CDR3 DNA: TGTGCCAGCAGCTTAAGCGAAAACATTCAGTACTTC
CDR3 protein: CASSLSENIQYF

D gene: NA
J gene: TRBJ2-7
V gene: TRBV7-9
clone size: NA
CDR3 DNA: TGTGCCAGCAGCTTAGGCGGGGACGAGCAGTACTTC
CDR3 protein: CASSLGGDEQYF

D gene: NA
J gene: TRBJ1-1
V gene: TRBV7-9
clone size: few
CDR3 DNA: TGTGCCAGTACACAGGTTAGAGACACTGAAGCTTTCTTT
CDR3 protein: CASTQVRDTEAFF

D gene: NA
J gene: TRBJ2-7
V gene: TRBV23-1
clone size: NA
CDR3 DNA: TGCGCCAGCAGTCGGGGAGCTTCCTACGAGCAGTACTTC
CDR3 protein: CASSRGASYEQYF

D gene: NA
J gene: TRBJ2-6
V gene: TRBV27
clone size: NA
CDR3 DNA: TGTGCCAGCAGTTTATTGGGTTCAGCTACTGGGGCCAACGTCCTGACTTTC
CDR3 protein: CASSLLGSATGANVLTF

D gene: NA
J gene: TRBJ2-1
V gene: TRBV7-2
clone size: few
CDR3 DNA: TGTGCCAGCAGCTTAGTTTCCCTAGCATCCACCTACAATGAGCAGTTCTTC
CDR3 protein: CASSLVSLASTYNEQFF

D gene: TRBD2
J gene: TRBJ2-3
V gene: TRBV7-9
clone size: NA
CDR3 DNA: TGTGCCAGCAGCTTAGCCGCGGGGGTCACAGATACGCAGTATTTT
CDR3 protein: CASSLAAGVTDTQYF

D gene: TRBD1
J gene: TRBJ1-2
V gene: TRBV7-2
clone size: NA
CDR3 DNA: TGTGCCAGAGGACAGGGGGCAGGCTATGGCTACACCTTC
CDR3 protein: CARGQGAGYGYTF

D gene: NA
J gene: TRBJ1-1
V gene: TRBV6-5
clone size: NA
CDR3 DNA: TGTGCCAGCAGTTCTGTGCCGGGGGGGAACACTGAAGCTTTCTTT
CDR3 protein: CASSSVPGGNTEAFF

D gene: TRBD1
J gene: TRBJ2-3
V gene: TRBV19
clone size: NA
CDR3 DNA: TGTGCCAGTATCGGACAGGGCGCAGATACGCAGTATTTT
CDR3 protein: CASIGQGADTQYF

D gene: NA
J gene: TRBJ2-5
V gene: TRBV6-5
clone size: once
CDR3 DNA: TGTGCCAGCAGTTACTCACGGGCTCAAGAGACCCAGTACTTC
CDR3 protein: CASSYSRAQETQYF

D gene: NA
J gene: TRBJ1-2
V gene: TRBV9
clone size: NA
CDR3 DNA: TGTGCCAGCAGCGCTACTCCACTCTCTAACTATGGCTACACCTTC
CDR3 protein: CASSATPLSNYGYTF

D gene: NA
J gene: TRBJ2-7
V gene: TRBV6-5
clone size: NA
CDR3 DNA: TGTGCCAGCAGTCCTCTTATCACAATCGGTTACGAGCAGTACTTC
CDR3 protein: CASSPLITIGYEQYF